This is a list of T cell receptor beta chains from one sample in a study of tumor-infiltrating lymphocytes in localized non-small cell lung cancer. Repertoires were generated with immunoSEQ multiplex PCR, while TCRdb's copy carries only in-frame clones and drops some. In the table there are some 29,000 clones, approximately 85% of which are singletons. Sequencing was done on a sample of lung tumor tissue. These receptor sequences come from a human donor with non-small cell lung cancer. Both conserved end residues are part of each CDR3. A D gene is named only where the DNA matches it firmly. Size is omitted from some rows. Given values are once, few, many or a class for expanded clones.

d_call j_call v_call clone_size cdr3_nt cdr3_aa
. TRBJ1-4 TRBV9 . TGTGCCAGCAGCGTAGCGCAGGGGAGGGAAAAACTGTTTTTT CASSVAQGREKLFF
TRBD1 TRBJ2-2 TRBV18 . TGTGCCAGCTCACCACCGGGACAGGGCTCTCTCGGGGAGCTGTTTTTT CASSPPGQGSLGELFF
. TRBJ1-2 TRBV6-5 . TGTGCCAGCAGTTACTCAGCGGGAAACTATGGCTACACCTTC CASSYSAGNYGYTF
. TRBJ1-1 TRBV19 . TGTGCCAGTAATGAGGGGTTGGTCACTGAAGCTTTCTTT CASNEGLVTEAFF
. TRBJ1-5 TRBV6-4 . TGTGCCAGCAGTATCCGACCCAATCAGCCCCAGCATTTT CASSIRPNQPQHF
. TRBJ1-5 TRBV4-2 few TGTGCCAGCAGCCAAGATTTGGGTTCGGGAGATCAGCCCCAGCATTTT CASSQDLGSGDQPQHF
. TRBJ2-7 TRBV11-2 . TGTGCCAGCAGCTTACAACCCTACGAGCAGTACTTC CASSLQPYEQYF
. TRBJ1-1 TRBV11-2 . TGTGCCAGCAGCTTAGGGGGTGGGGGGACTGAAGCTTTCTTT CASSLGGGGTEAFF
. TRBJ1-5 TRBV4-2 . TGTGCCAGCAGCCAAGATCGGGTGGGCAATCAGCCCCAGCATTTT CASSQDRVGNQPQHF
TRBD1 TRBJ1-2 TRBV4-3 once TGCGCCAGCAGCCCGACCGGGACAGGGGCTTTTGGCTACACCTTC CASSPTGTGAFGYTF
TRBD1 TRBJ2-7 TRBV11-1 . TGTGCCAGCAGCTTAGGGCCGGGACAGGGGTACTACGAGCAGTACTTC CASSLGPGQGYYEQYF
. TRBJ2-7 TRBV28 . TGTGCCAGCAGCCGACGTTACGAGCAGTACTTC CASSRRYEQYF
. TRBJ2-3 TRBV4-2 . TGTGCCAGCAGCCCAGAAGGGGACGCGGTCTCCACGCAGTATTTT CASSPEGDAVSTQYF
TRBD1 TRBJ1-1 TRBV19 . TGTGCCAGTAGTCAGGACAGGTTCACTGAAGCTTTCTTT CASSQDRFTEAFF
TRBD2 TRBJ2-7 TRBV28 . TGTGCCAGCAGATCCCAGGGACTAGCGGGGGGGCCGGATTCTTACGAGCAGTACTTC CASRSQGLAGGPDSYEQYF
. TRBJ2-2 TRBV28 few TGTGCCAGCAGTTTCCTCCACACCGGGGAGCTGTTTTTT CASSFLHTGELFF
TRBD1 TRBJ1-3 TRBV29-1 . TGCAGCGTTGACGTGAGGGGGCCTGGAAACACCATATATTTT CSVDVRGPGNTIYF
TRBD1 TRBJ1-5 TRBV7-8 . TGTGCCAGCAGCCGGGACAGGTCAAATCAGCCCCAGCATTTT CASSRDRSNQPQHF
TRBD1 TRBJ2-3 TRBV25-1 . TGTGCCAGCAGTGATTCAGGGGGCATCACAGATACGCAGTATTTT CASSDSGGITDTQYF
. TRBJ2-2 TRBV29-1 . TGCAGCGTTGATGGGGCAGGGGTGACCGGGGAGCTGTTTTTT CSVDGAGVTGELFF
. TRBJ2-7 TRBV11-2 . TGTGCCAGCAGCTTAAGCCTCAGATCCTACGAGCAGTACTTC CASSLSLRSYEQYF
. TRBJ1-4 TRBV9 . TGTGCCAGCAGCCCGAGGTTTGCAACTAATGAAAAACTGTTTTTT CASSPRFATNEKLFF
. TRBJ1-5 TRBV9 . TGTGCCAGCAGCGTAGGGGTCGAACAGCCCCAGCATTTT CASSVGVEQPQHF
. TRBJ2-6 TRBV4-3 once TGCGCCAGCAGCCAGGATACAGGGTCTGGGGCCAACGTCCTGACTTTC CASSQDTGSGANVLTF
. TRBJ1-4 TRBV19 once TGTGCCAGTGCAGATAGGCGCGGGGTAGCGCCTAATGAAAAACTGTTTTTT CASADRRGVAPNEKLFF
. TRBJ2-1 TRBV4-3 . TGCGCCAGCAGCCAAGATTACAGGAGAGGTTACAATGAGCAGTTCTTC CASSQDYRRGYNEQFF
. TRBJ2-2 TRBV7-2 . TGTGCCAGCAGCTCTACATACACCGGGGAGCTGTTTTTT CASSSTYTGELFF
. TRBJ1-5 TRBV5-1 . TGCGCCAGCAGCTTTTCAGGGATGGATCAGCCCCAGCATTTT CASSFSGMDQPQHF
TRBD1 TRBJ1-2 TRBV4-3 . TGCGCCAGCAGCCAAGATTTAGGGGGCTACTATGGCTACACCTTC CASSQDLGGYYGYTF
. TRBJ2-2 TRBV30 . TGTGCCTGGAGTGACCAGGTCTGGGAGCTGTTTTTT CAWSDQVWELFF
TRBD1 TRBJ1-2 TRBV16 . TGTGCCAGCAGCCCAGGACAGGGCATTCGGGGCTACACCTTC CASSPGQGIRGYTF
TRBD2 TRBJ2-3 TRBV7-3 few TGTGCCAGCAGGTTGACTAGCGGGGGGACAGATACGCAGTATTTT CASRLTSGGTDTQYF
. TRBJ2-2 TRBV5-5 medium-sized TGTGCCAGCAGCGGGGGTACGGGCAGCCTGGGTCCTGCCACCGGGGAGCTGTTTTTT CASSGGTGSLGPATGELFF